This TCR beta chain originates from a study of T cell responses to AZD1222 COVID-19 vaccine. Study findings and constraints: Dominant CD4 TCR responses targeted spike regions 160-218 and 743-854. The sample set comprised mostly white British donors with more females, and clonal diversity was possibly underestimated. Baseline serostatus was positive in only a handful of AZD1222 recipients.

To note about this clone: Its antigen remains unknown.

The junction had 10 bases not matched to a gene; V was cut back by 5 bases and J by 3 bases. From germline, CDR1 is LNHDA and CDR2 SQIVND (reference sequence). The CDR3 extends over 15 amino acids. Data came from immunoSEQ multiplex PCR; TCRdb stores just in-frame clones and leaves some out. Found here are 110,000 to 150,000 clones, 93% of them singletons; the top ten hold roughly 9%. The chain couples TRBV19 to TRBJ2-7, with 7 bases matching TRBD1. This receptor was obtained from an adult in good health. The input for sequencing was peripheral blood, taken on day 0 of AZD1222 vaccination. The CDR3 loop reads CASSARDSSIYEQYF. Here the CDR3 DNA reads TGTGCCAGTAGTGCACGGGACAGTTCCATCTACGAGCAGTACTTC. Variable domain in full (rest from reference TRBV19 and TRBJ2-7): DGGITQSPKYLFRKEGQNVTLSCEQNLNHDAMYWYRQDPGQGLRLIYYSQIVNDFQKGDIAEGYSVSREKKESFPLTVTSAQKNPTAFYLCASSARDSSIYEQYFGPGTRLTVT.